Below, one T cell receptor beta chain is given with its context. Produced via immunoSEQ multiplex PCR; TCRdb's table is partial and in-frame only. The table shows tens of thousands of clones, with 80% to 90% occurring only once. This record comes from a study of control samples from healthy donors and cancer patients. CDR3 length: 15 residues. Trimming pared 0 bases from V and 2 bases from J, leaving 8 bases between. Germline CDR1 is LGHDT and CDR2 is YNNKEL (reference sequence). The chain employs TRBV3-1 (or the pseudogene TRBV3-2) and TRBJ1-3; no clear D gene. The sample taken for sequencing was PBMCs. This clonotype originated in a woman aged 60-75 years with head and neck cancer. The CDR3, as DNA: TGTGCCAGCAGCCAAGATCCCGGTACTGGAAACACCATATATTTT. Its protein is CASSQDPGTGNTIYF.